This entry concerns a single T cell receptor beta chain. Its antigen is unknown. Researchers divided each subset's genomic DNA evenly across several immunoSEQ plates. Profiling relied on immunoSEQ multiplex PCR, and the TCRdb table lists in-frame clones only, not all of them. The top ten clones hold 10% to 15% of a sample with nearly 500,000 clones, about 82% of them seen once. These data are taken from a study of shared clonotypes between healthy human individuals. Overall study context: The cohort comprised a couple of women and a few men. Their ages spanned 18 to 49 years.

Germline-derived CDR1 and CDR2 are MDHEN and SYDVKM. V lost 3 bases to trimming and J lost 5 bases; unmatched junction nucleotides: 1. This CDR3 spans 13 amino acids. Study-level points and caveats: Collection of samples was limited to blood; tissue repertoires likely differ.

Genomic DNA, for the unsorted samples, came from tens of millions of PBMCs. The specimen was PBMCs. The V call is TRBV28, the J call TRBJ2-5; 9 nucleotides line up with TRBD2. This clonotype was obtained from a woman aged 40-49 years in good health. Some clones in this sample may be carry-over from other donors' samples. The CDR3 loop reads CASSFSGSETQYF. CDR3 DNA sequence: TGTGCCAGCAGTTTTAGCGGGAGTGAGACCCAGTACTTC.